The rows below give T cell receptor beta chains drawn from one sample of a study of blood T cell repertoires in COVID-19. Assay: immunoSEQ multiplex PCR; the TCRdb copy retains only in-frame clones and omits some. The sample lists roughly 79,000 clones, around 90% occurring once. Sequencing was done on a sample of peripheral blood. The receptors originated from a man aged 50 or older with active COVID-19. CDR3s include the opening cysteine and the closing phenylalanine or tryptophan. D genes are given only for firm matches. A clone size is listed for some rows: how often the clone was seen (once, few, many), or a class if it is expanded.

j_call	d_call	clone_size	v_call	cdr3_nt	cdr3_aa
TRBJ1-5	NA	NA	TRBV30	TGTGCCTGGAATTCAGGGGATAGCAATCAGCCCCAGCATTTT	CAWNSGDSNQPQHF
TRBJ2-7	NA	NA	TRBV15	TGTGCCACCAGCAGGGCTAGCTACGAGCAGTACTTC	CATSRASYEQYF
TRBJ2-7	TRBD1	NA	TRBV27	TGTGCCAGCAGTTTAAAAGACAGGGGGCGCTACGAGCAGTACTTC	CASSLKDRGRYEQYF
TRBJ1-1	NA	NA	TRBV7-2	TGTGCCAGCAGCCAGGCAAGCCTGAACACTGAAGCTTTCTTT	CASSQASLNTEAFF
TRBJ2-2	TRBD1	NA	TRBV6-2/TRBV6-3	TGTGCCAGCAGTTACTCAATAGCTAAACGGGACAGGGCGTGGACCGGGGAGCTGTTTTTT	CASSYSIAKRDRAWTGELFF
TRBJ1-4	NA	NA	TRBV7-9	TGTGCCAGCAGCTACCAGGGAATATCTAATGAAAAACTGTTTTTT	CASSYQGISNEKLFF
TRBJ2-1	NA	NA	TRBV9	TGTGCCAGCAGCGTCGGCGGGACTTACAATGAGCAGTTCTTC	CASSVGGTYNEQFF
TRBJ2-1	TRBD1	NA	TRBV7-2	TGTGCCAGCAGGACCGCGGGACAGGGGAATTTTATGAGTGAGCAGTTCTTC	CASRTAGQGNFMSEQFF
TRBJ1-2	NA	medium-sized	TRBV9	TGTGCCAGCAGCGTATCAGTAGAGGGGGGGACTGGCTACACCTTC	CASSVSVEGGTGYTF
TRBJ1-5	TRBD1	NA	TRBV27	TGTGCCAGCAGTTTACGGGGACAGGGGAATCAGCCCCAGCATTTT	CASSLRGQGNQPQHF
TRBJ1-2	TRBD1	NA	TRBV5-4	TGTGCCAGCAGCTTGGCCGGCGGGACAGGGTCTCGTAGCTACACCTTC	CASSLAGGTGSRSYTF
TRBJ1-1	NA	NA	TRBV4-2	TGTGCCAGCAGCCACCCGGGGGGGTTGAACACTGAAGCTTTCTTT	CASSHPGGLNTEAFF
TRBJ2-5	TRBD2	NA	TRBV3-1/TRBV3-2	TGTGCCAGCAGCCAACCGGGACTAGAAGAGACCCAGTACTTC	CASSQPGLEETQYF
TRBJ1-1	TRBD1	NA	TRBV30	TGTGCCTGGAGTCACGGGACAGGGAAGACTGAAGCTTTCTTT	CAWSHGTGKTEAFF
TRBJ1-2	NA	NA	TRBV30	TGTGCCTGGAGCGGCGTGGGGGGGGGATATGGCTACACCTTC	CAWSGVGGGYGYTF
TRBJ2-5	NA	NA	TRBV5-1	TGCGCCAGCAGCTCGGGAACAGGGTCGGAGACCCAGTACTTC	CASSSGTGSETQYF
TRBJ2-5	NA	NA	TRBV5-1	TGCGCCAGCAGCCCTGGAGGGGTCGAAGAGACCCAGTACTTC	CASSPGGVEETQYF
TRBJ2-3	TRBD2	once	TRBV5-1	TGCGCCAGCAGCTCCGGACTAGCGGCGACAGATACGCAGTATTTT	CASSSGLAATDTQYF
TRBJ2-2	NA	NA	TRBV6-4	TGTGCCAGCAGTGACAGGGGTGACACCGGGGAGCTGTTTTTT	CASSDRGDTGELFF
TRBJ2-1	NA	NA	TRBV28	TGTGCCAGCAGTTTGTCCCTAGCGTTATACAATGAGCAGTTCTTC	CASSLSLALYNEQFF
TRBJ2-7	TRBD2	NA	TRBV11-3	TGTGCCAGCAGTTTTAGCGGGGGGGCCTCCTACGAGCAGTACTTC	CASSFSGGASYEQYF
TRBJ1-6	NA	few	TRBV5-5	TGTGCCAGCAGCTTGTGGGGCTCACCCCTCCACTTT	CASSLWGSPLHF
TRBJ2-1	NA	NA	TRBV10-3	TGTGCCATCAGTGAGTCGGCGGGTGGGCGTTCCTCCTACAATGAGCAGTTCTTC	CAISESAGGRSSYNEQFF
TRBJ1-1	NA	NA	TRBV28	TGTGCCAGCAGTATAACAGGAATCGGGAACACTGAAGCTTTCTTT	CASSITGIGNTEAFF
TRBJ2-2	NA	NA	TRBV7-2	TGTGCCAGCAGCTCCCCCCCCGGTTCGGCGGGGTGGGGCGGGGAGCTGTTTTTT	CASSSPPGSAGWGGELFF
TRBJ2-7	NA	NA	TRBV7-9	TGTGCCAGCAGCTATAGACAAGCCGGTCCAGACGAGCAGTACTTC	CASSYRQAGPDEQYF
TRBJ2-5	TRBD2	NA	TRBV5-1	TGCGCCAGCAGCCCCGGGACTAGCGGTGGGACCCAGTACTTC	CASSPGTSGGTQYF
TRBJ2-2	TRBD1	NA	TRBV6-2/TRBV6-3	TGTGCCAGCAGCCCTCCCACAGGGGAGACCGGGGAGCTGTTTTTT	CASSPPTGETGELFF
TRBJ2-3	NA	NA	TRBV12-5	TGTGCTAGTGGTTTGCTCCCCCAGGGTACGCAGTATTTT	CASGLLPQGTQYF
TRBJ2-4	TRBD1	NA	TRBV4-1	TGCGCCAGCAGCCAAGACTACGTCAGGGGGCGCGACATTCAGTACTTC	CASSQDYVRGRDIQYF
TRBJ2-7	NA	NA	TRBV7-6	TGTGCCAGCAGCTTAGCTGCGGCCTACGAGCAGTACTTC	CASSLAAAYEQYF
TRBJ2-1	TRBD2	NA	TRBV5-4	TGTGCCAGCAGCTTGGCTACGGGGGGAACTTACAATGAGCAGTTCTTC	CASSLATGGTYNEQFF
TRBJ1-3	NA	NA	TRBV4-2	TGTGCCAGCAGCCAAGAAGGCAGGGCTCTCGGAAACACCATATATTTT	CASSQEGRALGNTIYF
TRBJ1-6	NA	NA	TRBV6-5	TGTGCCAGCAGCTCACGGTCGGATAATTCACCCCTCCACTTT	CASSSRSDNSPLHF
TRBJ1-1	NA	once	TRBV2	TGTGCCAGCAGTGTAGGGCAGGGGAACACTGAAGCTTTCTTT	CASSVGQGNTEAFF
TRBJ2-3	TRBD2	NA	TRBV9	TGTGCCAGCAGCGTAGATGTAGCGGGGGGCCCCCGGGATACGCAGTATTTT	CASSVDVAGGPRDTQYF
TRBJ2-7	TRBD2	NA	TRBV10-1	TGCGCCAGCAGTGAAGGGCTAGCGGAAACCTACGAGCAGTACTTC	CASSEGLAETYEQYF
TRBJ1-5	TRBD1	NA	TRBV28	TGTGCCAGCAGATCCCCGGGACAGGGGAGCAATCAGCCCCAGCATTTT	CASRSPGQGSNQPQHF
TRBJ1-1	TRBD1	NA	TRBV4-2	TGTGCCAGCAGCCAAGACGACGGGACAGCGCGGACGAGGGCGAACACTGAAGCTTTCTTT	CASSQDDGTARTRANTEAFF
TRBJ2-2	NA	NA	TRBV9	TGTGCCAGCAACGTGACAGGGGGCGCGGTAGCGGGAGGGTTGGCCGGGGAGCTGTTTTTT	CASNVTGGAVAGGLAGELFF